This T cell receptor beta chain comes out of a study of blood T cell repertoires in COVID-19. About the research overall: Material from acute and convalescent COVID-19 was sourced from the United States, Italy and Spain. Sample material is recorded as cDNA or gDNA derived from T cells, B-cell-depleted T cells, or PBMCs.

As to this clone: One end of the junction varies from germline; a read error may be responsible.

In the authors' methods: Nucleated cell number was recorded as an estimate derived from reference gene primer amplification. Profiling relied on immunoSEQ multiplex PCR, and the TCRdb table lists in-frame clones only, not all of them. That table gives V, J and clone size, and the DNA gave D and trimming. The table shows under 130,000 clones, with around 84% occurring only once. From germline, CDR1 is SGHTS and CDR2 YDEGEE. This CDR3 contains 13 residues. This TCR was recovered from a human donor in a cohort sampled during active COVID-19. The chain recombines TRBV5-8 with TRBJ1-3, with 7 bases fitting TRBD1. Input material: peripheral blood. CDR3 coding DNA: TGTGCCAGCAGCTTGGATAGCTCGACAGGGAGAAATTTT. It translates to CASSLDSSTGRNF. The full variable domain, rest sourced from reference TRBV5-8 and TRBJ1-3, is EAGVTQSPTHLIKTRGQQATLRCSPISGHTSVYWYQQALGLGLQFLLWYDEGEERNRGNFPPRFSGRQFPNYSSELNVNALELEDSALYLCASSLDSSTGRNFGEGSWLTVV.